This paragraph reports one T cell receptor beta chain. Antigen: not known. CDR3 length: 15 residues. V lost 0 bases and J 2 bases, leaving 13 bases between the germline ends. Germline V gene data show CDR1 as GTSNPN and CDR2 as SVGIG (reference sequence). These data come from a study of graft-versus-host responses after intestinal transplantation. Turning to the study itself: Grafts that recipients had were multivisceral, liver-intestinal, or isolated intestinal transplants.

General study results and limits: Recipient marrow showed GvH clones, some seen first in ileum or blood. Maximum circulating GvH clone levels tracked with early post-transplant HvG decreases. Clonal ratios of graft-versus-host to host-versus-graft in allografts were high for patients exhibiting graft-donor T cell macrochimerism.

Clones were sequenced by immunoSEQ multiplex PCR, and TCRdb holds only the in-frame ones, with some missing. The data hold roughly 93,000 clones, with over 85% observed a single time. The source material was unstimulated CD8+ T cells sorted from spleen or lymph node cells, sampled before intestinal transplant. This chain connects TRBV30 to TRBJ2-5; D is possibly TRBD1 (7 bases). The sequence came from a human donor who received an intestinal transplant. The CDR3 coding sequence is TGTGCCTGGAGTGTCCCACCAGGGGGGCAAGAGACCCAGTACTTC. Translation gives CAWSVPPGGQETQYF.